Listed here are 11 T cell receptor beta chains from one sample, sequenced in a study of monozygotic twins with inflammatory bowel disease. TCRdb re-called the 5' RACE reads and gives one entry per CDR3 protein, without DNA. This listing includes approximately 400,000 distinct CDR3 sequences. Sequencing was performed on blood. These receptors all stem from a human donor with ulcerative colitis or Crohn's disease, or a healthy co-twin of an affected twin (not recorded which).

V is TRBV5-1 and J is TRBJ2-5; there is no DNA to check the TCRdb D call of TRBD2. The CDR3 loop spans 19 amino acids. Looked up from germline, CDR1 is SGHRS and CDR2 is YFSETQ. CDR3 region: CASSFFALGTSGTQETQYF.

This rearrangement joins TRBV11-3 to TRBJ2-2; TCRdb gives TRBD1 as the D gene, but with no DNA this cannot be confirmed. In germline, CDR1 is SGHNT, CDR2 YENEEA. The length of the CDR3 is 16 residues. CDR3: CASSLQGRHNTGELFF.

The CDR3 is CAWSVGGGYEQYF. The J gene is TRBJ2-7, the V gene TRBV30; TCRdb returns TRBD1, unconfirmable since there is no DNA. The CDR3 spans 13 residues. The germline CDR1 and CDR2 sequences are GTSNPN and SVGIG (reference sequence).

The chain uses TRBV7-9 and TRBJ2-3; without DNA, the TCRdb call of TRBD2 cannot be checked. Germline assignment: CDR1 SEHNR and CDR2 FQNEAQ (reference sequence). The CDR3 sequence is 16 residues long. CDR3 region: CASSLRSGIGTDTQYF.

V is TRBV4-2 and J is TRBJ2-1; TCRdb lists TRBD1, though no DNA is available to test this call. The CDR3 is 16 amino acids. Per germline, CDR1 LGHNA and CDR2 YNFKEQ. This CDR3 reads CASSHPEPGWNNEQFF.

This sequence joins TRBV5-4 and TRBJ2-2. The V gene's germline CDR1 is SGHNT and CDR2 YYREEE (reference sequence). This CDR3 has 15 residues. Here the CDR3 reads CASSPDLLHTGELFF.

The V and J genes are TRBV7-2 and TRBJ2-7; TCRdb indicates TRBD2, and absent DNA this call remains unverified. In germline, CDR1 is SGHTA, CDR2 FQGNSA. The CDR3 loop spans 15 amino acids. CDR3 residues: CASSLSRGRVDEQYF. The entire variable domain, with the rest obtained from reference TRBV7-2 and TRBJ2-7, is as follows: GAGVSQSPSNKVTEKGKDVELRCDPISGHTALYWYRQSLGQGLEFLIYFQGNSAPDKSGLPSDRFSAERTGGSVSTLTIQRTQQEDSAVYLCASSLSRGRVDEQYFGPGTRLTVT.

This rearrangement joins TRBV5-1 to TRBJ2-1. Looked up from germline, CDR1 is SGHRS and CDR2 is YFSETQ. CDR3 length equals 14 residues. This chain's CDR3 is CASSLAEVINEQFF.

The chain is built from TRBV5-1 and TRBJ2-1; the D call of TRBD1 rests on TCRdb alone, since no DNA is present to check it. The CDR3 is made up of 15 amino acids. CDR1 and CDR2 from the germline V gene are SGHRS and YFSETQ. CDR3 sequence reads: CASSLEGRNYNEQFF.

V usage is TRBV10-3 and J usage is TRBJ1-2. The length of the CDR3 is 13 residues. In germline, CDR1 is ENHRY, CDR2 SYGVKD. This CDR3 is CAIDQEANYGYTF.

V and J are TRBV20-1 and TRBJ1-2; the TCRdb call, TRBD1, lacks DNA for checking. This CDR3 is built from 13 residues. In germline, CDR1 is DFQATT, CDR2 SNEGSKA (reference sequence). The CDR3 sequence is CSVSQGQNYGYTF.